The subject of this entry is one T cell receptor (beta chain). The sample holds a few counts of this clonotype. The antigen this receptor binds is unknown. Per-nucleotide qualities are absent, and no much larger clonotype sits a single base away. The sample comes from a study of T-cell memory formation after mild COVID-19 (dated by TCRdb to the early 2020s). At the level of the whole study: Most TCR sequence clusters were specific to one of the two donors. T-cell clones expanding and contracting after mild COVID-19 in two donors were tracked by longitudinal TCRalpha and TCRbeta repertoire sequencing. The cohort was made up of two young adult volunteers, one female and one male, who were previously healthy.

Points the paper makes about the study in general: Clones contracting from day 15 to 85 had balanced CD4/CD8 phenotypes, while a second wave expanding from day 15 to 37 was biased towards CD4+. The study included only a couple of mild cases, and larger cohorts that include severe cases with pre-infection samples were judged to be necessary. The second-wave clones that peaked on day 37 were not confirmed to be SARS-CoV-2 specific. Contracting CD4+ clones appeared mostly in the CM and EM memory subsets, whereas CD8+ clones were enriched in EMRA. Some responding clones were detected in pre-infection memory, which suggested that pre-existing cross-reactive memory T cells had joined the SARS-CoV-2 response.

Sequencing was performed on an Illumina NovaSeq 6000. TCRalpha and TCRbeta cDNA libraries were constructed by 5'RACE with constant-segment primers, with sample barcodes and unique molecular identifiers being introduced. RNA was extracted from every sample with Trizol reagent. Amplification of the libraries took two PCR steps, and the second step added a second sample barcode plus Illumina TruSeq adapters. Sequencing of libraries was performed on an Illumina NovaSeq with 2 x 150 bp paired-end reads. The study's processing was this. Demultiplexing of reads and collapsing into UMI-guided consensus sequences were performed with migec v1.2.7. Using mixcr v2.1.11, UMI consensuses were aligned to TRA and TRB V and J templates and then assembled into clonotypes. Clonotypes were classified as expanded or contracted when called significant by both edgeR and NoisET, with noise models trained on biological replicates. For edgeR calls, the thresholds were a false discovery rate-adjusted p below 0.01 and a log2 fold-change of 1. As an exploratory analysis of dynamics, PCA with hierarchical clustering was applied to max-normalized trajectories of the 1000 most abundant clonotypes. Separately sequenced CD4+ and CD8+ repertoires were used to assign the CD4 or CD8 phenotype of responding clones. TCRdb applied fastp at Q25 and MiXCR to the public reads, then kept only in-frame beta chains. Merged by CDR3 protein, the rows form single entries marked with the most common genes and DNA. These V and J calls rely on TCRdb rather than the paper's analysis. Present in this sample are 100,000 to 150,000 distinct CDR3 sequences, approximately 15% of which were seen just once. In total, the top ten clones hold 4.5% to 5.5% of the sample.

From its cysteine to its phenylalanine, the CDR3 spans 14 amino acids. CDR3 DNA is the only sequence kept; it has 42 bases, read in frame from the first base. From a lookup of the germline V gene, CDR1 and CDR2 are SGHRS and YFSETQ. A distance of 12 bases separates the germline ends of V and J, which lose 3 bases and 3 bases respectively. Ficoll-Paque density gradient centrifugation was the method used to isolate PBMCs. This TCR came from a man younger than 35 who had mild COVID-19 (a few samples of this study predate the infection). The sample titles of this study are shuffled in the database, so cell type and time point are left out; the donor was told from shared clones. Material: PBMCs or a T cell subset sorted from them (not recorded which). The chain employs TRBV5-1 and TRBJ1-2; confidence is insufficient to name the D gene. The sequenced DNA is TGCGCCAGCAGCTCCCCGGAAGGATACTATGGCTACACCTTC. This is translated as CASSSPEGYYGYTF.